The source of this T cell receptor beta chain is a study of control samples from healthy donors and cancer patients. Trimming cost V 4 bases and J 4 bases, with 17 bases left between them. The CDR3 has 16 amino acids. Germline V CDR1 and CDR2: WNHNN, SYGVQD (reference sequence). The data were produced by immunoSEQ multiplex PCR, yet TCRdb's version contains in-frame clones alone and is incomplete. The table lists 100,000 to 150,000 clones, 80% to 95% of them singletons. The genes are TRBV10-1 and TRBJ2-1; a possible D gene is TRBD1 (6 bases). Material for sequencing was PBMCs. This clonotype was obtained from an elderly man with head and neck cancer. CDR3 sequence reads: CASSGPRRGQYNEQFF. The DNA for the CDR3 is TGCGCCAGCAGTGGGCCCCGCAGGGGCCAGTACAATGAGCAGTTCTTC.